This TCR beta chain stems from a study of T cell repertoires in cytomegalovirus infection. Study details: HLA-B-restricted CMV epitopes that are well studied were used alongside recently identified HLA-C-restricted ones. It was the public TCR beta signatures that indicated both CMV infection and matching HLA type. Regarding the study as a whole: HLA-C-restricted CMV-specific TCR beta clonotypes prevailed in the ex vivo response. CMV carriers having the relevant HLA were flagged by cumulative public TCR beta family frequency.

TCRdb analysed the reads with MiXCR anew, one entry per CDR3 protein. The data hold around 89,000 distinct CDR3 sequences, with around 32% observed a single time. V lost 3 bases and J lost 1, with 7 bases in between. This CDR3 has 14 amino acids. Germline V gene data show CDR1 as PRHDT and CDR2 as FYEKMQ (reference sequence). Turning to this clonotype: What it binds is unknown.

The sample consisted of CD8+ T cells from cultured PBMCs, taken from culture after CMV antigen stimulation. The TCR sequence derives from a human donor in good health (CMV status not recorded). Some clones in this sample may be carry-over from other donors' samples. This chain uses TRBV13 with TRBJ1-5; D remains ambiguous. The CDR3 coding sequence is TGTGCCAGCAGCTTGACAAACAGCAATCAGCCCCAGCATTTT. Translating gives CASSLTNSNQPQHF.